This T cell receptor beta chain came from a study of shared clonotypes between healthy human individuals. Study-wide points: A handful of donors showed sharing of about 4.6% of naive CD4 clonotypes. Represented genetic and exposure-history diversity was restricted by having few donors.

This clone was counted between two and nine times. Its target is unknown. The assay used deep level. Clones were sequenced by immunoSEQ multiplex PCR, and TCRdb holds only the in-frame ones, with some missing. This table has hundreds of thousands of clones, 55% to 75% appearing once. Each of the donors was a healthy adult who was HIV-negative and had not had a recent acute infection or vaccination. Trimming shortened V by 8 bases and J by 1 base, and 9 bases separated the two germline ends. Germline V gene lookup returns CDR1 MNHEY and CDR2 SMNVEV (reference sequence). CDR3 length equals 13 residues. This sequence joins TRBV27 and TRBJ1-3; no firm D call. The receptor comes from a woman aged 25 to 45 in good health. Sequencing was carried out using memory CD4+ T cells sorted from blood. The subset is: CD45RA-negative fraction. CDR3 sequence reads: CASGLASGNTIYF. The CDR3 region has the DNA TGTGCCAGCGGACTGGCTTCTGGAAACACCATATATTTT.